These 31 T cell receptor beta chains came from one sample sequenced in a study of regulatory T cells in long-lasting Graves disease. The time point is: persistent/refractory GD, antithyroid drugs over 5 years with positive TRAb. Making the TCR library involved RNA that had been extracted from PBMCs. The TCR beta library used iRepertoire HTBI primers with Arm-PCR amplification of CDR3. MiXCR, applied by TCRdb to the multiplex PCR reads, yields one record per CDR3 protein. The sample has more than 650,000 distinct CDR3 sequences; 25% to 30% are singletons. The material was peripheral blood mononuclear cells (PBMCs), obtained when the disease was refractory, from a patient treated with antithyroid drugs. Source of these receptors: a female donor with Graves disease.

CDR3 in DNA: TGTGCCACCAGCAGACATCAAGAGACCCAGTACTTC. Translated, it gives CATSRHQETQYF. This chain links TRBV15 with TRBJ2-5; no clear D gene. Trimming removed 2 bases from V and 2 bases from J, with 3 bases in between. In germline, CDR1 is LNHNV, CDR2 YYDKDF (reference sequence). The CDR3 covers 12 residues.

This clonotype was observed at least ten times. This sequence joins TRBV5-1 and TRBJ2-7; D gene uncertain. The CDR3 covers 14 residues. V was pared by 2 bases and J by 0 bases, with 9 bases between. Germline V gene sequence: CDR1 SGHRS, CDR2 YFSETQ. CDR3 in amino acids: CASSFDAISYEQYF. CDR3 DNA: TGCGCCAGCAGCTTCGACGCAATCTCCTACGAGCAGTACTTC.

As concerns this clonotype: Since a much larger clone is just one base distant, this may be a read error. The chain uses TRBV11-2 and TRBJ2-7; TRBD1 matches 8 bases. The CDR3 covers 16 residues. The germline V gene encodes CDR1 SGHAT and CDR2 FQNNGV. The CDR3 is CAGSLAGTGMVYEQYF. The CDR3 nucleotides are TGTGCCGGCAGCTTAGCTGGGACAGGAATGGTATACGAGCAGTACTTC. Combining the CDR3 with reference TRBV11-2 and TRBJ2-7 gives the whole variable domain EAGVAQSPRYKIIEKRQSVAFWCNPISGHATLYWYQQILGQGPKLLIQFQNNGVVDDSQLPKDRFSAERLKGVDSTLKIQPAKLEDSAVYLCAGSLAGTGMVYEQYFGPGTRLTVT.

This clonotype has a count of ten or more. The chain combines TRBV29-1 with TRBJ1-2; D is uncertain. The V and J ends lost 6 bases and 4 bases respectively, with 3 bases between them. Germline CDR1 SQVTM, CDR2 ANQGSEA. This CDR3 comprises 9 residues. Here the CDR3 DNA reads TGCAGCGTGGGCTATGGCTACACCTTC. The encoded protein is CSVGYGYTF.

In this sample, this clonotype turned up many times. This chain connects TRBV12-3 or TRBV12-4 to TRBJ2-7, with D maybe TRBD2 (6 bases). V shed 3 bases and J shed 5 bases, with 8 bases lying between them. The CDR3 is 12 amino acids. The DNA of the CDR3 is TGTGCCAGCAGTTTTTCGGGAGACGAGCAGTACTTC. It codes for CASSFSGDEQYF.

The chain carries TRBV3-1 and TRBJ1-6, with D unclear. The CDR3 consists of 14 residues. The germline V gene has CDR1 LGHDT and CDR2 YNNKEL (reference sequence). Trimming left V 4 bases short and J 7 bases short, with 11 bases between. CDR3 sequence reads: CASSLGRTNSPLHF. CDR3 bases: TGTGCCAGCAGCCTAGGACGGACCAATTCACCCCTCCACTTT. Using reference TRBV3-1 and TRBJ1-6 for the parts outside the CDR3, the full variable domain is DTAVSQTPKYLVTQMGNDKSIKCEQNLGHDTMYWYKQDSKKFLKIMFSYNNKELIINETVPNRFSPKSPDKAHLNLHINSLELGDSAVYFCASSLGRTNSPLHFGNGTRLTVT.

This clonotype has a handful of counts. The chain links TRBV5-1 to TRBJ1-1; 7 nucleotides align to TRBD1. Germline loops: CDR1 SGHRS, CDR2 YFSETQ. This CDR3 has 14 residues. V shed 2 bases, J shed 5 bases, and the junction held 6 bases outside the gene matches. CDR3 bases: TGCGCCAGCAGCTTTAAGACAGGGAGTACTGAAGCTTTCTTT. Translation gives CASSFKTGSTEAFF.

This rearrangement joins TRBV6-1 to TRBJ2-1; TRBD1 agrees at 8 bases. The V gene end was trimmed by 6 bases and the J gene end by 2 bases; junction bases not matched to a gene: 6. The CDR3 runs to 15 residues. CDR1 and CDR2 (germline): MNHNS, SASEGT. Here the CDR3 reads CASSRGQVAYNEQFF. The CDR3 coding sequence is TGTGCCAGCAGCCGGGGACAGGTCGCCTACAATGAGCAGTTCTTC.

J is TRBJ2-5 and V is TRBV30; the D call may be TRBD1 or TRBD2 (5 bases each). CDR3 length equals 13 residues. Looked up from germline, CDR1 is GTSNPN and CDR2 is SVGIG (reference sequence). V lost 4 bases to trimming and J lost 4 bases, with 13 bases between them. The CDR3 protein is CAWMGEYPETQYF. CDR3 coding DNA: TGTGCCTGGATGGGGGAGTACCCAGAGACCCAGTACTTC.

The rearrangement uses TRBV9 and TRBJ1-1; D is unclear. This CDR3 has 14 residues. Germline values: CDR1 SGDLS, CDR2 YYNGEE. The V end lost 0 bases, the J end lost 0 bases, and 6 bases lay between the germline ends. CDR3 sequence reads: CASSVGRMNTEAFF. CDR3 bases: TGTGCCAGCAGCGTAGGTCGTATGAACACTGAAGCTTTCTTT.

This clonotype was observed a handful of times. This sequence joins TRBV6-1 and TRBJ1-1, with D hard to call. V shed 6 bases and J shed 4 bases, with 15 bases lying between them. This CDR3 has 14 amino acids. Germline V gene sequence: CDR1 MNHNS, CDR2 SASEGT. The CDR3 spells CASREDPTATEAFF. The CDR3 nucleotides read TGTGCCAGCAGGGAGGACCCAACGGCCACTGAAGCTTTCTTT.

Details on this clonotype: A much larger clonotype is one base distant, so this may be a read error. The chain recombines TRBV11-1 with TRBJ2-5; TRBD1 might be the D (5 bases). With 5 bases removed from V and 4 bases from J, the gap between germline ends came to 17 bases. CDR1 SGHAT and CDR2 FQDESV come from the germline V gene (reference sequence). This CDR3 contains 15 residues. CDR3 nucleotides: TGTGCCAGCAGCCGAGATGCAGGGATCGGAGAGACCCAGTACTTC. The encoded protein is CASSRDAGIGETQYF.

In its sample, this clonotype was seen many times. The gene calls are TRBV10-2 and TRBJ2-2, with D possibly TRBD2 on 6 matching bases. V dropped 6 bases and J dropped 5 bases, with 10 bases sitting between them. Germline CDR1 is WSHSY and CDR2 is SAAADI. CDR3 length: 13 residues. CDR3 in amino acids: CASREGRTGELFF. CDR3 bases: TGCGCCAGCAGGGAGGGGAGAACCGGGGAGCTGTTTTTT.

The chain combines TRBV5-1 with TRBJ1-1, with D possibly TRBD1 on 5 matching bases. This CDR3 has 15 residues. Germline V gene sequence: CDR1 SGHRS, CDR2 YFSETQ. The V end lost 4 bases, the J end lost 1 base, and 14 bases lay between the germline ends. CDR3 region: CASSNGGSENTEAFF. For the CDR3, the DNA is TGCGCCAGCAGCAACGGGGGATCGGAGAACACTGAAGCTTTCTTT.

In this sample, this clonotype turned up many times. This chain uses TRBV28 with TRBJ2-4; 8 bases are shared with TRBD1. J lost 0 bases, V lost 5 bases, and 9 bases had no gene match. CDR3 size: 17 residues. Per the germline V gene, CDR1 is MDHEN and CDR2 is SYDVKM. The CDR3 protein is CASSPLGQGLAKNIQYF. The CDR3 coding sequence is TGTGCCAGCAGTCCTCTTGGACAGGGCCTAGCCAAAAACATTCAGTACTTC. Full variable domain (outside the CDR3, taken from reference TRBV28 and TRBJ2-4): DVKVTQSSRYLVKRTGEKVFLECVQDMDHENMFWYRQDPGLGLRLIYFSYDVKMKEKGDIPEGYSVSREKKERFSLILESASTNQTSMYLCASSPLGQGLAKNIQYFGAGTRLSVL.

This chain connects TRBV27 to TRBJ2-5, with a possible D match to TRBD2 (5 bases). CDR1 is MNHEY and CDR2 is SMNVEV in the germline V gene (reference sequence). The CDR3 consists of 15 residues. V lost 2 bases to trimming and J lost 4 bases, with 14 bases between them. The CDR3 spells CASSLGGWAGETQYF. CDR3 nucleotides: TGTGCCAGCAGTTTAGGAGGTTGGGCAGGAGAGACCCAGTACTTC.

The chain has TRBV20-1 and TRBJ2-7, with 11 bases matching TRBD2. Unmatched junction bases numbered 17, after V lost 6 bases and J lost 7 bases. Per the germline V gene, CDR1 is DFQATT and CDR2 is SNEGSKA (reference sequence). This CDR3 spans 16 amino acids. This CDR3 reads CSASSPGLAGGGEQYF. As DNA, the CDR3 is TGCAGTGCCTCTTCCCCGGGGCTAGCGGGAGGTGGAGAGCAGTACTTC.

This clonotype came up a few times. This rearrangement joins TRBV12-5 to TRBJ2-7, with 9 nucleotides matching TRBD1. Germline V gene lookup returns CDR1 LGHNT and CDR2 FRNRAP. The CDR3 covers 14 residues. The CDR3 DNA reads as TGTGCCACAGCCCGACAGGGGGTGACCTACGAGCAGTACTTC. Protein product: CATARQGVTYEQYF.

The rearrangement joins TRBV29-1 to TRBJ1-1; a weak D match, TRBD1 (6 bases). Germline V gene data show CDR1 as SQVTM and CDR2 as ANQGSEA. The CDR3 contains 12 residues. The V gene lost 7 bases and the J gene lost 4 bases, with 13 bases spanning the gap. For the CDR3, the DNA is TGCAGCGCCAGGCGGGGGCGCACTGAAGCTTTCTTT. Residues: CSARRGRTEAFF.

This rearrangement joins TRBV29-1 to TRBJ2-2; D perhaps matches TRBD1 (6 bases). The CDR3 spans 12 residues. Germline CDR1 SQVTM, CDR2 ANQGSEA. The CDR3 spells CNLEGVTGELFF. CDR3 in DNA: TGCAACCTCGAGGGGGTCACCGGGGAGCTGTTTTTT.

The chain uses TRBV5-1 and TRBJ2-2; D gene ambiguous. The CDR3 contains 14 residues. Germline CDR1 SGHRS, CDR2 YFSETQ. Between the trimmed V and J ends, which lost 1 base and 6 bases, there was a span of 10 bases. CDR3 sequence (DNA): TGCGCCAGCAGCTTGACCGCGATGGCCGGGGAGCTGTTTTTT. Protein sequence: CASSLTAMAGELFF. Based on the CDR3 plus reference TRBV5-1 and TRBJ2-2, the full variable domain is KAGVTQTPRYLIKTRGQQVTLSCSPISGHRSVSWYQQTPGQGLQFLFEYFSETQRNKGNFPGRFSGRQFSNSRSEMNVSTLELGDSALYLCASSLTAMAGELFFGEGSRLTVL.

This clonotype was seen at least ten times. This chain connects TRBV2 to TRBJ1-1; D is perhaps TRBD1 (5 bases). The CDR3 is 14 residues long. Trimming removed 6 bases at V and 3 bases at J, with 14 bases between. Germline CDR1 SNHLY, CDR2 FYNNEI. This chain's CDR3 is CASSLGGSHTEAFF. The CDR3 DNA reads TGTGCCAGCAGCTTGGGGGGGTCTCACACTGAAGCTTTCTTT.

CDR3 coding DNA: TGTGCCAGCAGCCCTAACTCGCTGAGGCGGGAGACCCAGTACTTC. Translation: CASSPNSLRRETQYF. V gene TRBV7-6 combines with J gene TRBJ2-5; D not certain. The V end lost 5 bases, the J end lost 5 bases, and 18 bases lay between the germline ends. The CDR3 runs to 15 residues. The V gene's germline CDR1 is SGHVS and CDR2 FNYEAQ.

The rearrangement links TRBV20-1 to TRBJ1-2, with D unresolved. Trimming left V 2 bases short and J 2 bases short, with 6 bases between. This CDR3 contains 12 residues. Germline CDR1 and CDR2: DFQATT and SNEGSKA (reference sequence). Here the CDR3 reads CSARSSNYGYTF. DNA of the CDR3: TGCAGTGCTAGAAGCTCGAACTATGGCTACACCTTC.

This clonotype was seen many times. The rearrangement joins TRBV12-3 or TRBV12-4 to TRBJ2-7, with D perhaps TRBD2 (5 bases). This CDR3 is built from 13 residues. With 3 bases removed from V and 11 bases from J, the gap between germline ends came to 17 bases. The CDR3 is CASSLGVRETEYF. The CDR3 nucleotides read TGTGCCAGCAGTTTGGGAGTAAGGGAAACAGAGTACTTC.

The rearrangement uses TRBV19 and TRBJ2-5, with 9 nucleotides matching TRBD2. In germline, CDR1 is LNHDA, CDR2 SQIVND (reference sequence). CDR3 length: 15 residues. The V segment lost 5 bases and the J segment 5 bases; nucleotides outside the gene matches: 9. The CDR3 region has the DNA TGTGCCAGTAGTGCCTCGACTAGCGGTACGGAGACCCAGTACTTC. It translates to CASSASTSGTETQYF.

This clonotype was seen repeatedly, ten times or more. The genes are TRBV12-3 or TRBV12-4 and TRBJ2-5; 8 positions match TRBD1. CDR3 size: 15 residues. Unmatched junction bases numbered 10, after V lost 5 bases and J lost 5 bases. In DNA, the CDR3 is TGTGCCAGCAGTCCGGGACAGGCGGGGATTGAGACCCAGTACTTC. This gives the protein CASSPGQAGIETQYF.

This clonotype has just a few counts. The chain joins TRBV19 to TRBJ1-2; 9 bases fit TRBD1. In germline, CDR1 is LNHDA, CDR2 SQIVND (reference sequence). The junction had 23 bases not matched to a gene; V was cut back by 6 bases and J by 3 bases. The CDR3 totals 20 residues. CDR3 residues: CASRQTGATPGQGRDYGYTF. The CDR3, as DNA: TGTGCCAGTAGGCAGACCGGGGCCACTCCGGGACAGGGAAGAGACTATGGCTACACCTTC.

This clonotype was counted a few times. The V gene is TRBV29-1, the J gene TRBJ2-7, with 7 nucleotides matching TRBD2. From germline, CDR1 is SQVTM and CDR2 ANQGSEA. CDR3 size: 12 residues. V dropped 6 bases and J dropped 4; count of bases not matched to a gene: 6. This CDR3 is CSVASGTYEQYF. As DNA, the CDR3 is TGCAGCGTAGCTAGCGGAACATACGAGCAGTACTTC.

This clonotype showed up just a few times. V is TRBV5-1 and J is TRBJ1-1; 10 bases align to TRBD1. The CDR3 length is 17 residues. V lost 7 bases and J lost 5; bases outside the gene matches: 17. Germline V gene lookup returns CDR1 SGHRS and CDR2 YFSETQ. CDR3 loop: CASGTRGTGAMGTEAFF. As DNA, the CDR3 is TGCGCCAGCGGCACTAGGGGGACAGGGGCGATGGGAACTGAAGCTTTCTTT.

This clonotype was recorded a few times. V is TRBV5-4 and J is TRBJ1-1; no clear D gene. The CDR3 has 15 residues. V was trimmed by 3 bases and J by 6 bases, leaving 18 bases between them. Germline loops: CDR1 SGHNT, CDR2 YYREEE (reference sequence). The DNA for the CDR3 is TGTGCCAGCAGCTCATTGACTATCAGCTCTCCTGAAGCTTTCTTT. Its protein product is CASSSLTISSPEAFF.